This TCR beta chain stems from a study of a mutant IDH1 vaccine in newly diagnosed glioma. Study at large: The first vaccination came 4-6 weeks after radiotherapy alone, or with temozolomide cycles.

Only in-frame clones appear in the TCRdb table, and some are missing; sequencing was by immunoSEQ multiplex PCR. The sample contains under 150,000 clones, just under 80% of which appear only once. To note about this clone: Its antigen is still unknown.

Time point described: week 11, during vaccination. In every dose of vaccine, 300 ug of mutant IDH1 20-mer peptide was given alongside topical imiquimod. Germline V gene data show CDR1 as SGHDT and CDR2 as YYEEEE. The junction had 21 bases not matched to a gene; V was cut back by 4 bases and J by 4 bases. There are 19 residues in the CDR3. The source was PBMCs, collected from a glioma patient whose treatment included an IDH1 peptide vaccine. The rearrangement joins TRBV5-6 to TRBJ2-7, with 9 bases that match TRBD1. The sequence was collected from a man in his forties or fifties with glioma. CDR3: CASSADGGTGSRMSYEQYF. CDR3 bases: TGTGCCAGCAGCGCGGACGGAGGGACAGGGAGCCGGATGTCATACGAGCAGTACTTC. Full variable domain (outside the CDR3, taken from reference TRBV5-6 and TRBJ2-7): DAGVTQSPTHLIKTRGQQVTLRCSPKSGHDTVSWYQQALGQGPQFIFQYYEEEERQRGNFPDRFSGHQFPNYSSELNVNALLLGDSALYLCASSADGGTGSRMSYEQYFGPGTRLTVT.